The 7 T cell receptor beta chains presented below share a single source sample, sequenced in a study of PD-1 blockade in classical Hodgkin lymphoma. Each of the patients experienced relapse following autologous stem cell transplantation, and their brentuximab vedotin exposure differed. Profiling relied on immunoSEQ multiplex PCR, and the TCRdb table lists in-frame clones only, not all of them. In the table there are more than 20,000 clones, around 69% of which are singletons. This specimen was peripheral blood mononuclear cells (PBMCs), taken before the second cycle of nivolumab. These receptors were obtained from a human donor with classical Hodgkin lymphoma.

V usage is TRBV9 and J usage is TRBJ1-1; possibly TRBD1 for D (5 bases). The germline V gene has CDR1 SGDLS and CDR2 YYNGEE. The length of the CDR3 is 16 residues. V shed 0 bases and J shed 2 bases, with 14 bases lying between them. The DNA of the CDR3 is TGTGCCAGCAGCGTAGGGGCCGGGGGATATAACACTGAAGCTTTCTTT. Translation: CASSVGAGGYNTEAFF. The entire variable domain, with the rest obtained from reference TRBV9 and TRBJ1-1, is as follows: DSGVTQTPKHLITATGQRVTLRCSPRSGDLSVYWYQQSLDQGLQFLIQYYNGEERAKGNILERFSAQQFPDLHSELNLSSLELGDSALYFCASSVGAGGYNTEAFFGQGTRLTVV.

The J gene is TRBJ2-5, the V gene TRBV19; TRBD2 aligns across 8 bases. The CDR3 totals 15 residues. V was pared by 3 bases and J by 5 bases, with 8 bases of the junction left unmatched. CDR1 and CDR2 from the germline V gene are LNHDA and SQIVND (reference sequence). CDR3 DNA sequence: TGTGCCAGTAGTATTACGGGGGGGCTCTTTGAGACCCAGTACTTC. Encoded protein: CASSITGGLFETQYF.

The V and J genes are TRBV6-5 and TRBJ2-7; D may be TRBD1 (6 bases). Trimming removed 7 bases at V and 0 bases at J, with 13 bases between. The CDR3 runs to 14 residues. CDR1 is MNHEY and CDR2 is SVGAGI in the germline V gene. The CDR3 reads CASKGQLTSYEQYF. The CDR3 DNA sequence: TGTGCCAGCAAAGGACAGTTGACCTCCTACGAGCAGTACTTC.

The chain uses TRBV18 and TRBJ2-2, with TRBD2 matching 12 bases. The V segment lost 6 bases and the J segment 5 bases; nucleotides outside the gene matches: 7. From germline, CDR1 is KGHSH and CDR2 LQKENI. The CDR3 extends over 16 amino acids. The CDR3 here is CASSPRLAGDTGELFF. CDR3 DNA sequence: TGTGCCAGCTCGCCGAGACTAGCGGGGGATACCGGGGAGCTGTTTTTT.

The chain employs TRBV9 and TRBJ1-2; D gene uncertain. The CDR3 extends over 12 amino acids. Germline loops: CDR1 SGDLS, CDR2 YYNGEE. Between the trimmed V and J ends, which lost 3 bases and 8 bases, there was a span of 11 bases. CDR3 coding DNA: TGTGCCAGCAGCGGGGTGGGGATGGGCTACACCTTC. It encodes CASSGVGMGYTF.

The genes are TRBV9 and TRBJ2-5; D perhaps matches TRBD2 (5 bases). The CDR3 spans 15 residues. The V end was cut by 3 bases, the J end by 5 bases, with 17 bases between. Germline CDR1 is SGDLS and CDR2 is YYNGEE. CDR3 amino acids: CASSASGNQGETQYF. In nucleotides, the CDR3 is TGTGCCAGCAGCGCTTCCGGGAACCAAGGGGAGACCCAGTACTTC. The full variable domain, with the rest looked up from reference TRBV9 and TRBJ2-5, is DSGVTQTPKHLITATGQRVTLRCSPRSGDLSVYWYQQSLDQGLQFLIQYYNGEERAKGNILERFSAQQFPDLHSELNLSSLELGDSALYFCASSASGNQGETQYFGPGTRLLVL.

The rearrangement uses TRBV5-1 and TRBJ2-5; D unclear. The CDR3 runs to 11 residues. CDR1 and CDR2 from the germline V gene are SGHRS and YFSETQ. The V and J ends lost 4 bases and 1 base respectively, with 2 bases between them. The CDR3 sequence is CASSAQETQYF. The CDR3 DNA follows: TGCGCCAGCAGCGCCCAAGAGACCCAGTACTTC.